These 10 T cell receptor beta chains were sequenced from one sample in a study of monozygotic twins with inflammatory bowel disease. With the 5' RACE reads reprocessed, TCRdb shows one record per CDR3 protein and no DNA. Recorded here are approximately 400,000 distinct CDR3 sequences; the top ten clones represent 2.4%. Sequencing was performed on blood. The receptors derive from a human donor with ulcerative colitis or Crohn's disease, or a healthy co-twin of an affected twin (not recorded which).

This chain uses TRBV6-2 or TRBV6-3 with TRBJ2-2. This CDR3 spans 14 amino acids. Germline V gene lookup returns CDR1 MNHEY and CDR2 SVGEGT. The CDR3: CASSPNKITGELFF.

The chain carries TRBV28 and TRBJ2-2; the D call of TRBD2 rests on TCRdb alone, since no DNA is present to check it. The germline V gene has CDR1 MDHEN and CDR2 SYDVKM. The CDR3 has 15 amino acids. The CDR3 reads CASIPSGKNTGELFF.

The rearrangement uses TRBV6-4 and TRBJ2-3. This CDR3 is 13 amino acids long. CDR1 and CDR2 from the germline V gene are MRHNA and SNTAGT. Here the CDR3 reads CASSVRSTDTQYF.

The genes are TRBV4-3 and TRBJ2-5; the D gene TCRdb calls, TRBD2, cannot be checked with no DNA. CDR3 size: 17 residues. In germline, CDR1 is LGHNA, CDR2 YSLEER. CDR3 residues: CASSQGVREGRWETQYF.

The rearrangement uses TRBV7-6 and TRBJ2-2; the D call of TRBD1 rests on TCRdb alone, since no DNA is present to check it. Germline-derived CDR1 and CDR2 are SGHVS and FNYEAQ. The CDR3 consists of 15 residues. The CDR3 reads CASSHRTGGVGELFF.

This chain connects TRBV12-3 or TRBV12-4 to TRBJ2-1; TCRdb calls TRBD2, which cannot be checked without DNA. The CDR3 contains 17 residues. This chain's CDR3 is CASSLKRGGLVGNEQFF.

The rearrangement uses TRBV5-1 and TRBJ2-1; the D gene TCRdb calls, TRBD2, cannot be checked with no DNA. The CDR3 covers 15 residues. Germline CDR1 and CDR2: SGHRS and YFSETQ. The CDR3 is CASSPTTSGRNKQFF.

V and J are TRBV7-9 and TRBJ2-1; absent DNA, TCRdb's TRBD2 call cannot be checked. Germline V gives CDR1 SEHNR, CDR2 FQNEAQ (reference sequence). The CDR3 length is 14 residues. The CDR3 region is CASSLGLAGSEQFF.

V is TRBV5-1 and J is TRBJ2-1; TCRdb's D gene call, TRBD2, goes unchecked for lack of DNA. This CDR3 spans 17 amino acids. Germline V lookup: CDR1 SGHRS, CDR2 YFSETQ. This CDR3 reads CASSLATSGRADNEQFF. Filled out from reference TRBV5-1 and TRBJ2-1, the complete variable domain reads KAGVTQTPRYLIKTRGQQVTLSCSPISGHRSVSWYQQTPGQGLQFLFEYFSETQRNKGNFPGRFSGRQFSNSRSEMNVSTLELGDSALYLCASSLATSGRADNEQFFGPGTRLTVL.

The chain employs TRBV30 and TRBJ1-4. CDR1 is GTSNPN and CDR2 is SVGIG in the germline V gene (reference sequence). The CDR3 extends over 13 amino acids. The CDR3 protein is CAWSVDTNEKLFF.